This TCR beta chain was recorded in a study of identical twins. Findings and limits, study-wide: Compared with models, monozygotic twins showed more out-of-frame TCR alpha sharing.

CDR3 size: 13 residues. Germline-derived CDR1 and CDR2 are DFQATT and SNEGSKA (reference sequence). With 2 bases clipped from V and 7 bases from J, the junction kept 5 bases outside the gene matches. This clonotype was observed a few times. As yet, its antigen is unknown. One entry per CDR3 protein results from TCRdb running MiXCR on the 5' RACE reads. The profile shows 500,000 to 550,000 distinct CDR3 sequences, around 22% of them singletons. Another study also made use of these data, one on yellow fever vaccine responses in identical twins.

This TCR was sampled from a woman in her late teens or twenties in good health. The material sequenced was CD4+ T cells sorted from blood. This rearrangement joins TRBV20-1 to TRBJ2-7; 10 bases agree with TRBD2. CDR3 sequence: CSARLILAGEQYF. The CDR3 DNA sequence: TGCAGTGCTAGACTCATACTAGCGGGGGAGCAGTACTTC.